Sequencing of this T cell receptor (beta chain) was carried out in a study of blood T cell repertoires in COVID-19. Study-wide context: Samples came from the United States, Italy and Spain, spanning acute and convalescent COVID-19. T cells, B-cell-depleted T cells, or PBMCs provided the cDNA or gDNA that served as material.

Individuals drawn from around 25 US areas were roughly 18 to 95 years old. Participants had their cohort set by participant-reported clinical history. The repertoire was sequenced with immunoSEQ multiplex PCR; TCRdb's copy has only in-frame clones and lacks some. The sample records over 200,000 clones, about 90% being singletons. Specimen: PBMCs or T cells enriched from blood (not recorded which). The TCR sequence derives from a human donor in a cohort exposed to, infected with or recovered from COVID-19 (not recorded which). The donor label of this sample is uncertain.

The CDR3 loop reads CASSSQGSSYNSPLHF. CDR3 in DNA: TGTGCCAGCAGTTCTCAGGGAAGCTCCTATAATTCACCCCTCCACTTT. The chain combines TRBV6-5 with TRBJ1-6; D perhaps matches TRBD1 (5 bases). Germline lookup yields CDR1 MNHEY and CDR2 SVGAGI. The CDR3 is 16 residues long. Between the trimmed V and J ends, which lost 4 bases and 0 bases, there was a span of 10 bases.